This TCR beta chain stems from a study of T cells in localized non-small cell lung cancer. This CDR3 contains 16 residues. Germline lookup yields CDR1 SGHAT and CDR2 FQNNGV. Deletions cut 5 bases from V and 4 bases from J, with 20 bases between. TCRdb keeps only in-frame clones here, not all; method: immunoSEQ multiplex PCR. The data show roughly 89,000 clones, roughly 93% seen once. The specimen was PBMCs, collected before any cancer treatment. The clonotype originates from a woman aged 35-75 years with stage II squamous cell lung carcinoma. The chain uses TRBV11-2 and TRBJ2-5; possible D gene TRBD2, 6 bases. The CDR3 loop reads CASSALLAGPGETQYF. DNA for the CDR3: TGTGCCAGCAGCGCCCTCCTTGCGGGACCTGGAGAGACCCAGTACTTC.